This TCR beta chain stems from a study of T cells after yellow fever vaccination. TCRdb analysed the 5' RACE reads with MiXCR anew, one entry per CDR3 protein. The sample shows 95,000 to 150,000 distinct CDR3 sequences, roughly 15% of them seen only once. The CDR3 length is 15 residues. The V and J ends lost 3 bases and 3 bases respectively, with 15 bases between them. In germline, CDR1 is MNHEY, CDR2 SMNVEV (reference sequence). This clonotype was seen more than once but under ten times. This specimen consisted of CD8+ T cells sorted from PBMCs, obtained 5 days after the yellow fever booster vaccination. The V call is TRBV27, the J call TRBJ2-7; D remains unclear. The sequence was collected from a man aged 18 to 30 who received the YFV17D yellow fever vaccine. The CDR3 DNA follows: TGTGCCAGCAGTTTCTCCCCGGCTGGCGGCTACGAGCAGTACTTC. It specifies CASSFSPAGGYEQYF.